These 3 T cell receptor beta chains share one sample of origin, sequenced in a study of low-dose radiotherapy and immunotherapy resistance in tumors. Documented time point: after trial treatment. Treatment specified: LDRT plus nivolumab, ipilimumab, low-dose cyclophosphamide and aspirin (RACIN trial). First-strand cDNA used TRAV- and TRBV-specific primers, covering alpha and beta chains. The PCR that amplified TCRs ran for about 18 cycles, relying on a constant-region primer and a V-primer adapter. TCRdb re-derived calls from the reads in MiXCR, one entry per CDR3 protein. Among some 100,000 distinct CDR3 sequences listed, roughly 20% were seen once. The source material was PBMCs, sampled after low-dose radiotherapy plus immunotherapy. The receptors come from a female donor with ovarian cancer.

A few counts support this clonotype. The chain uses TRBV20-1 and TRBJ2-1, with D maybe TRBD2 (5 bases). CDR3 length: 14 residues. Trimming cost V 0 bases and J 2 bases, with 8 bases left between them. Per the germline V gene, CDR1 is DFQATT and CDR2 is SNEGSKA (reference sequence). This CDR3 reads CSARDGRAYNEQFF. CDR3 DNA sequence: TGCAGTGCTAGAGATGGGCGGGCCTACAATGAGCAGTTCTTC.

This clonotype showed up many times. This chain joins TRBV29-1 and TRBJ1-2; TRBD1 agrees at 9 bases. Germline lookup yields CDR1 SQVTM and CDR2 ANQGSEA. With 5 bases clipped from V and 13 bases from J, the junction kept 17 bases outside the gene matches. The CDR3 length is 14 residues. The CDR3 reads CSVRRDRESQTSTF. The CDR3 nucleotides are TGCAGCGTTCGCCGGGACAGGGAAAGCCAAACGAGCACCTTC.

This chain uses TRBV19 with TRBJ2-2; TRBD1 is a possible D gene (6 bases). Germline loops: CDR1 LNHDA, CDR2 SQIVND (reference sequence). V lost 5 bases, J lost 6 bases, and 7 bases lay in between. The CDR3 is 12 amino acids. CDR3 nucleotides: TGTGCCAGTAGTCCAGGGGCCGGGGAGCTGTTTTTT. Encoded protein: CASSPGAGELFF.